This TCR beta chain was identified during a study of blood T cell repertoires in COVID-19. Whole-study context: COVID-19 samples, acute and convalescent, were from the United States, Italy and Spain. PBMCs, B-cell-depleted T cells, or T cells provided the cDNA or gDNA that made up the material.

In the authors' workflow: Amplification with reference gene primers provided the estimates of nucleated cell counts. Data came from immunoSEQ multiplex PCR; TCRdb stores just in-frame clones and leaves some out. The V and J calls and clone size were taken over from that table, and D and trimming were inferred from the DNA. Here the sample spans about 130,000 clones, approximately 80% being singletons. The CDR3 totals 15 residues. Germline CDR1 reads MNHEY; CDR2 reads SMNVEV (reference sequence). Trimming cost V 0 bases and J 0 bases, with 8 bases left between them. V usage is TRBV27 and J usage is TRBJ1-1; D perhaps matches TRBD1 (5 bases). This sequence originates from a woman in her fifties or sixties with acute or convalescent COVID-19. Material for sequencing was peripheral blood. This chain's CDR3 is CASSLSRDLNTEAFF. The CDR3 bases are TGTGCCAGCAGTTTATCTCGGGACTTGAACACTGAAGCTTTCTTT.